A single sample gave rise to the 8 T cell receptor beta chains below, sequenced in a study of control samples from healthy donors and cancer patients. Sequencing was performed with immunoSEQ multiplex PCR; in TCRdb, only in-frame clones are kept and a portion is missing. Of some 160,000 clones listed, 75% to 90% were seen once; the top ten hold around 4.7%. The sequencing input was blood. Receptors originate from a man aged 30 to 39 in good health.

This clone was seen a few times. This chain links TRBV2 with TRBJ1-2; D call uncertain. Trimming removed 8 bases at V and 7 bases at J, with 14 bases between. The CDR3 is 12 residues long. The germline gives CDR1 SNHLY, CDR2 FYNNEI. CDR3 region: CASGKSSGGYTF. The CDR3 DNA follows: TGTGCCAGCGGAAAGTCTTCTGGTGGCTACACCTTC.

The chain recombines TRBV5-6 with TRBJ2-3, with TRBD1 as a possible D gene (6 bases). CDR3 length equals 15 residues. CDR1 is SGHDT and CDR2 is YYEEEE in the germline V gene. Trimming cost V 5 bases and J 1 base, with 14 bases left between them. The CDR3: CASSFPGQGTDTQYF. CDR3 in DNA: TGTGCCAGCAGTTTTCCGGGACAAGGCACAGATACGCAGTATTTT. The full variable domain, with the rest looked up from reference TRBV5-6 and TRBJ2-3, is DAGVTQSPTHLIKTRGQQVTLRCSPKSGHDTVSWYQQALGQGPQFIFQYYEEEERQRGNFPDRFSGHQFPNYSSELNVNALLLGDSALYLCASSFPGQGTDTQYFGPGTRLTVL.

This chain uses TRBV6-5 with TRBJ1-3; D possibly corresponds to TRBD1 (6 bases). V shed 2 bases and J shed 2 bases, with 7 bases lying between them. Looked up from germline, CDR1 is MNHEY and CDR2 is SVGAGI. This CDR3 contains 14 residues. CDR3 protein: CASSYPGAGNTIYF. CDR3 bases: TGTGCCAGCAGTTACCCAGGGGCTGGAAACACCATATATTTT.

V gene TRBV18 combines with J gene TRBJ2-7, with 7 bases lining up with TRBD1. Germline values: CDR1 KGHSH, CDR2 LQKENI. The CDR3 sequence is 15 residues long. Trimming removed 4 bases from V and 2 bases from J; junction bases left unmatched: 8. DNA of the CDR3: TGTGCCAGCTCACAAACAGACAGGGACCCCTACGAGCAGTACTTC. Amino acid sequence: CASSQTDRDPYEQYF.

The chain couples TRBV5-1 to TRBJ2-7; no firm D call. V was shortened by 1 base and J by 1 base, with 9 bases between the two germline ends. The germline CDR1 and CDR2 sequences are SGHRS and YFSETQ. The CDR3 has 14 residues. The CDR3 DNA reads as TGCGCCAGCAGCTTGCTTAGCCCATCCTACGAGCAGTACTTC. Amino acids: CASSLLSPSYEQYF.

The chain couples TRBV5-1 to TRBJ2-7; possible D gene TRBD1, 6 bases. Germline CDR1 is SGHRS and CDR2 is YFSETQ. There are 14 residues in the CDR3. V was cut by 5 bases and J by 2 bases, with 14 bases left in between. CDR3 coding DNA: TGCGCCAGCAGTCCTGGACAGATCGCCTACGAGCAGTACTTC. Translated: CASSPGQIAYEQYF.

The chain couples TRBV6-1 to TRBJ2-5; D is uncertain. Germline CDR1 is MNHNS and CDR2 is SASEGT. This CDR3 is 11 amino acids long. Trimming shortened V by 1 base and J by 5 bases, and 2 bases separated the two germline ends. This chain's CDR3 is CASSEGETQYF. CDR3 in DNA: TGTGCCAGCAGTGAAGGGGAGACCCAGTACTTC.

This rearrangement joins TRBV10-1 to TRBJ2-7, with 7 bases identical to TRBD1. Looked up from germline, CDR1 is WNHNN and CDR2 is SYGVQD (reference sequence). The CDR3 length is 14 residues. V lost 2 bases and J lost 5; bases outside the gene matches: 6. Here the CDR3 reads CASSEIRGRDEQYF. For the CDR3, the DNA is TGCGCCAGCAGTGAGATAAGGGGGCGCGACGAGCAGTACTTC.